This T cell receptor (beta chain) was recorded in a study of blood T cell repertoires in COVID-19. As for the study in general: Samples representing acute and convalescent COVID-19 were sourced from the United States, Italy and Spain. T cells, B-cell-depleted T cells, or PBMCs supplied cDNA or gDNA.

A Seattle source enrolled patients during active infection and followed them longitudinally. Authors' data handling: Estimates of nucleated cell counts were drawn from the amplification of reference gene primers. The data were produced by immunoSEQ multiplex PCR, yet TCRdb's version contains in-frame clones alone and is incomplete. V and J calls and clone size come straight from that table; D and trimming were deduced from the DNA. The data show 500,000 to 600,000 clones, with 85% to 90% seen just once and roughly 8% held by the top ten. V trimming: 3 bases; J trimming: 6 bases; junction bases outside the gene matches: 7. The CDR3 totals 16 residues. CDR1 SNHLY and CDR2 FYNNEI come from the germline V gene.

The sequenced sample consisted of peripheral blood. This sequence joins TRBV2 and TRBJ2-2, with 10 nucleotides matching TRBD2. The clonotype originates from a woman aged 45-60 years with COVID-19, enrolled during active disease. The CDR3 region is CASSDQRGGDAGELFF. CDR3 sequence (DNA): TGTGCCAGCAGTGACCAGCGGGGGGGCGACGCCGGGGAGCTGTTTTTT.